What follows are 17 T cell receptor beta chains derived from one specimen sequenced in a study of T cells in Graves' hyperthyroidism and ophthalmopathy. Authors of the study amplified TCR beta CDR3 regions from RNA transcripts. HTBI primers were the set used in a first-round RT-PCR of the TCR CDR3. TCRdb processed the multiplex PCR reads anew with MiXCR; each CDR3 protein has one entry. The profile shows 100,000 to 130,000 distinct CDR3 sequences, more than 15% of them singletons. Input material: blood. All receptors derive from a woman aged 45-59 years with Graves' hyperthyroidism.

In this sample, this clonotype turned up many times. The rearrangement joins TRBV28 to TRBJ2-3, with D possibly matching TRBD2 (6 bases). The germline V gene encodes CDR1 MDHEN and CDR2 SYDVKM. The CDR3 consists of 13 residues. V lost 6 bases, J lost 3 bases, and 10 bases lay in between. CDR3 DNA sequence: TGTGCCAGCAGGTCGCTAGCGACAGATACGCAGTATTTT. This gives the protein CASRSLATDTQYF.

This clonotype has a count of ten or more. The CDR3 nucleotides are TGTGCCAGCAGGATACGAGGCCGGGGGAACACTGAAGCTTTCTTT. Translating gives CASRIRGRGNTEAFF. The V gene is TRBV28, the J gene TRBJ1-1; no firm D call. The CDR3 totals 15 residues. V was pared by 6 bases and J by 1 base, with 15 bases between. Germline lookup yields CDR1 MDHEN and CDR2 SYDVKM. Variable domain in full (rest from reference TRBV28 and TRBJ1-1): DVKVTQSSRYLVKRTGEKVFLECVQDMDHENMFWYRQDPGLGLRLIYFSYDVKMKEKGDIPEGYSVSREKKERFSLILESASTNQTSMYLCASRIRGRGNTEAFFGQGTRLTVV.

In regard to this clonotype: The junction departs from germline at one end; a sequencing error may be responsible. The gene calls are TRBV4-1 and TRBJ1-1, with unresolved D. Germline CDR1 and CDR2: MGHRA and YSYEKL. The CDR3 is made up of 15 amino acids. The CDR3 loop is CASSQEFTANTEAFF. CDR3 DNA: TGTGCCAGCAGCCAAGAATTTACGGCGAACACTGAAGCTTTCTTT.

This clonotype has more than one count but fewer than ten. Germline is not matched at one junction end, which may reflect a read error. The chain uses TRBV12-3 or TRBV12-4 and TRBJ2-5, with 7 bases lining up with TRBD1. CDR3 length: 14 residues. CDR3 DNA: TGTGTCAGCAGTCTAGGGGACAGTAAAGAGACCCAGTACTTC. This encodes CVSSLGDSKETQYF.

This clonotype was observed many times. The chain links TRBV28 to TRBJ1-5, with TRBD1 matching 7 bases. The CDR3 consists of 13 residues. Trimming took 5 bases from V and 6 from J; bases not matched to a gene: 4. Germline V gene lookup returns CDR1 MDHEN and CDR2 SYDVKM. The CDR3 is CASSQDRPQPQHF. CDR3 bases: TGTGCCAGCAGTCAGGACAGGCCTCAGCCCCAGCATTTT.

This clonotype was found many times. The rearrangement links TRBV18 to TRBJ1-2, with D perhaps matching TRBD1 (5 bases). The V end was cut by 6 bases, the J end by 4 bases, with 21 bases between. CDR3 length: 16 residues. Germline V CDR1 and CDR2: KGHSH, LQKENI. CDR3 DNA sequence: TGTGCCAGCTCCCCCTTGGAGCAGGGACTCGGCTATGGCTACACCTTC. It codes for CASSPLEQGLGYGYTF.

A remark on this clonotype: The junction and the germline gene differ at one end; a read error may be behind it. The chain recombines TRBV6-9 with TRBJ2-3; no reliable D call. Germline-derived CDR1 and CDR2 are MNHGY and SVAAGI. The CDR3 runs 16 residues. The CDR3 sequence: CASSSSRGLDLDTQYF. The DNA for the CDR3 is TGCGCCAGCAGTAGTTCCAGAGGATTAGACTTAGATACGCAGTATTTT.

This clonotype has just a few counts. This chain joins TRBV19 and TRBJ1-1, with unresolved D. This CDR3 region has 13 residues. The germline CDR1 and CDR2 sequences are LNHDA and SQIVND (reference sequence). V lost 1 base, J lost 10 bases, and 13 bases lay in between. The CDR3: CASSIGGSSGAFF. The CDR3 DNA sequence: TGTGCCAGTAGTATAGGAGGGTCCTCCGGAGCTTTCTTT.

In this sample, this clonotype turned up many times. The chain is built from TRBV29-1 and TRBJ2-1; the D gene could be TRBD1 or TRBD2 (5 bases each). The length of the CDR3 is 15 residues. V dropped 2 bases and J dropped 3 bases, with 14 bases sitting between them. Germline loops: CDR1 SQVTM, CDR2 ANQGSEA. This CDR3 is CSVEFTGRNYNEQFF. The CDR3 bases are TGCAGCGTTGAATTCACGGGACGGAACTACAATGAGCAGTTCTTC.

This chain joins TRBV7-2 and TRBJ1-1; 8 nucleotides match TRBD1. Losses at the gene ends were 5 bases for V and 4 bases for J; bases not matched to a gene: 6. The CDR3 sequence is 14 residues long. CDR1 SGHTA and CDR2 FQGNSA come from the germline V gene. Here the CDR3 DNA reads TGTGCCAGCAGCGGTACAGGGGGGTTCACTGAAGCTTTCTTT. Its translation is CASSGTGGFTEAFF.

This clonotype was seen ten or more times. DNA for the CDR3: TGTGCCAGCAGCTTAACGTCCCCCGGCGAGCAGTACTTC. It translates to CASSLTSPGEQYF. The chain has TRBV7-3 and TRBJ2-7; D unresolved. Germline CDR1 and CDR2: SGHTA and FQGTGA. The CDR3 is 13 residues long. The germline V and J ends were trimmed by 0 bases and 6 bases, with 9 bases remaining between them.

This clonotype was detected many times. The chain joins TRBV7-4 to TRBJ1-4; D is undetermined. Between the trimmed V and J ends, which lost 1 base and 8 bases, there was a span of 14 bases. The CDR3 length is 15 residues. CDR1 SGHVT and CDR2 SQSDAQ come from the germline V gene. In nucleotides, the CDR3 is TGTGCCAGCAGCTTAGGGGGTCCCCGAAGGGAAAAACTGTTTTTT. This sequence encodes CASSLGGPRREKLFF.

This clonotype was observed many times. The rearrangement links TRBV3-1 to TRBJ2-5; D is unclear. The CDR3 is made up of 16 amino acids. Between the trimmed V and J ends, which lost 6 bases and 2 bases, there was a span of 19 bases. Germline V gives CDR1 LGHDT, CDR2 YNNKEL (reference sequence). The CDR3 reads CASRHWPAELQETQYF. DNA for the CDR3: TGTGCCAGCAGGCACTGGCCGGCAGAGCTTCAAGAGACCCAGTACTTC.

This clonotype was counted at least ten times. The chain is built from TRBV12-3 or TRBV12-4 and TRBJ2-1, with D unclear. The V end was cut by 6 bases, the J end by 5 bases, with 20 bases between. This CDR3 spans 16 amino acids. The CDR3 DNA is TGTGCCAGCAGACCGGGTACCCACTCCGCCGACAATGAGCAGTTCTTC. It yields the protein CASRPGTHSADNEQFF.

The sample holds many counts of this clonotype. The chain carries TRBV9 and TRBJ2-2; D possibly corresponds to TRBD1 (6 bases). The V and J ends lost 4 bases and 6 bases respectively, with 16 bases between them. Germline CDR1 reads SGDLS; CDR2 reads YYNGEE. This CDR3 comprises 15 residues. The CDR3, as DNA: TGTGCCAGCAGCCCCGTTTCAGGGGACGCCGGGGAGCTGTTTTTT. This gives the protein CASSPVSGDAGELFF.

In this sample, this clonotype turned up a few times. A clone one base away is much larger, so this may be a read error. The rearrangement uses TRBV18 and TRBJ2-3, with 9 bases identical to TRBD1. This CDR3 comprises 15 residues. V gave up 3 bases and J gave up 4 bases; unmatched junction bases: 5. CDR1 is KGHSH, CDR2 LQKENI, per germline. The CDR3 reads CASSPTGGGADTQYF. Written as DNA, the CDR3 is TGTGCCAGCTCACCCACAGGGGGCGGCGCAGATACGCAGTATTTT.

At least ten counts were recorded for this clonotype. This chain links TRBV13 with TRBJ2-5; 12 nucleotides align to TRBD2. Trimming cost V 1 base and J 12 bases; bases outside gene matches: 9. CDR1 is PRHDT, CDR2 FYEKMQ, per germline (reference sequence). This CDR3 has 15 residues. CDR3 sequence: CASSLESETSGRKYF. The CDR3 nucleotides are TGTGCCAGCAGCTTAGAGAGTGAGACTAGCGGGAGAAAGTACTTC.